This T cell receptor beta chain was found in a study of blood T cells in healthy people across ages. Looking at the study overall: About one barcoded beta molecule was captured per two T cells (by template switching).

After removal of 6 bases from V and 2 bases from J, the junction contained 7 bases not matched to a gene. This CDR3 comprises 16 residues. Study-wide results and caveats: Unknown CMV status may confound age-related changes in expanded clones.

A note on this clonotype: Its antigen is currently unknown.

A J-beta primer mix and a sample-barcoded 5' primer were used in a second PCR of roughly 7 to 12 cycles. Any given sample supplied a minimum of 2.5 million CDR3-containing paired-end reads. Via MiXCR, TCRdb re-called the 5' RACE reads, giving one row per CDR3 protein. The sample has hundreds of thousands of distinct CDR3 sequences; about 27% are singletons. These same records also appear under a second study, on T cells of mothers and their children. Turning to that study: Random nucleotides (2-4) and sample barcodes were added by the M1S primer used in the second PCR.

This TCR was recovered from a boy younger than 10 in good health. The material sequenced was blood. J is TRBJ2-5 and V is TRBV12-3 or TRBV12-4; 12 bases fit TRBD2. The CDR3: CASSSTSGGIQETQYF. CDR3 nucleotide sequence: TGTGCCAGCAGCTCGACTAGCGGGGGAATACAAGAGACCCAGTACTTC.